The 16 T cell receptor beta chains reported below all come from one sample, sequenced in a study of blood T cell repertoires in COVID-19. Clones were read by immunoSEQ multiplex PCR, and TCRdb kept only the in-frame ones, dropping some. The sample records about 150,000 clones, 80% being singletons. Sequenced material: peripheral blood. Source of these receptors: a man in his fifties or sixties with acute or convalescent COVID-19.

In DNA form, the CDR3 reads TGTGCCAGCAGTTACATAGGGGAGGGCAACACTGAAGCTTTCTTT. Translation: CASSYIGEGNTEAFF. V is TRBV6-2 or TRBV6-3 and J is TRBJ1-1, with D tentatively TRBD1 (5 bases). The CDR3 spans 15 residues. Per germline, CDR1 MNHEY and CDR2 SVGEGT. V lost 2 bases and J 2 bases, leaving 12 bases between the germline ends.

The rearrangement joins TRBV25-1 to TRBJ2-7; 9 bases are shared with TRBD1. CDR1 is MGHDK, CDR2 SYGVNS, per germline. Losses at the gene ends were 4 bases for V and 3 bases for J; bases not matched to a gene: 13. This CDR3 comprises 17 residues. The CDR3 is CASSAPLGQGLNYEQYF. Here the CDR3 DNA reads TGTGCCAGCAGTGCACCCCTCGGACAGGGGTTAAACTACGAGCAGTACTTC.

CDR3 amino acids: CASTSPHPSSYNSPLHF. In DNA form, the CDR3 reads TGTGCCAGCACTTCTCCCCATCCGAGCTCCTATAATTCACCCCTCCACTTT. This chain connects TRBV27 to TRBJ1-6; D not resolved. The CDR3 consists of 17 residues. CDR1 and CDR2 (germline): MNHEY, SMNVEV (reference sequence). Trimming pared 7 bases from V and 0 bases from J, leaving 16 bases between.

The rearrangement links TRBV13 to TRBJ2-5; perhaps TRBD2 as D (5 bases). The CDR3 is 14 amino acids. CDR1 is PRHDT, CDR2 FYEKMQ, per germline (reference sequence). V was trimmed by 2 bases and J by 1 base, leaving 8 bases between them. CDR3 sequence reads: CASSLPGLQETQYF. The CDR3 DNA sequence: TGTGCCAGCAGCTTACCCGGACTCCAAGAGACCCAGTACTTC.

The chain couples TRBV3-1 (or the pseudogene TRBV3-2) to TRBJ2-7; 8 positions match TRBD2. The V segment lost 2 bases and the J segment 1 base; nucleotides outside the gene matches: 1. In germline, CDR1 is LGHDT, CDR2 YNNKEL (reference sequence). The CDR3 is made up of 14 amino acids. CDR3 in amino acids: CASSQTGGSYEQYF. The CDR3 DNA follows: TGTGCCAGCAGCCAAACGGGGGGGTCCTACGAGCAGTACTTC.

This clone showed up just once. The genes are TRBV5-4 and TRBJ1-3; 7 positions match TRBD1. Germline CDR1 and CDR2: SGHNT and YYREEE (reference sequence). The CDR3 extends over 16 amino acids. Trimming cost V 4 bases and J 7 bases; bases outside gene matches: 14. The CDR3, as DNA: TGTGCCAGCAGCGAGGACCTACAGGGGTCAGGGAACACCATATATTTT. Protein product: CASSEDLQGSGNTIYF. Complete variable domain (other parts from reference TRBV5-4 and TRBJ1-3): ETGVTQSPTHLIKTRGQQVTLRCSSQSGHNTVSWYQQALGQGPQFIFQYYREEENGRGNFPPRFSGLQFPNYSSELNVNALELDDSALYLCASSEDLQGSGNTIYFGEGSWLTVV.

This chain uses TRBV5-1 with TRBJ1-1, with D unresolved. The CDR3 runs 14 residues. V was pared by 5 bases and J by 3 bases, with 14 bases between. Germline loops: CDR1 SGHRS, CDR2 YFSETQ. CDR3 sequence: CASSRGMVDTEAFF. For the CDR3, the DNA is TGCGCCAGCAGTAGAGGGATGGTGGACACTGAAGCTTTCTTT.

The rearrangement uses TRBV5-1 and TRBJ2-2; 10 bases agree with TRBD2. There are 16 residues in the CDR3. V trimming: 5 bases; J trimming: 1 base; junction bases outside the gene matches: 5. The germline CDR1 and CDR2 sequences are SGHRS and YFSETQ. CDR3 nucleotide sequence: TGCGCCAGCAGGCCAGCGGGGGGGCTGAACACCGGGGAGCTGTTTTTT. Amino acids: CASRPAGGLNTGELFF.

As for this clone: It is unclear where the CDR3 begins or ends on the DNA, so no DNA is shown, and the CDR3 is as TCRdb lists it. The genes are TRBV6-6 and TRBJ2-4; TRBD1, the table's D call, lacks a check against the DNA. Germline lookup yields CDR1 MNHNY and CDR2 SVGAGI (reference sequence). The CDR3 length equals 16 residues, ends included. The CDR3 is CASSTSDRVTKNIQYF.

The chain recombines TRBV2 with TRBJ2-7; TRBD2 might be the D (6 bases). The germline gives CDR1 SNHLY, CDR2 FYNNEI. The V gene lost 2 bases and the J gene lost 6 bases, with 14 bases spanning the gap. The CDR3 contains 14 residues. CDR3 coding DNA: TGTGCCAGCAGTGAACGGGGGAGAAGGCTCGAGCAGTACTTC. Its translation is CASSERGRRLEQYF.

The chain joins TRBV27 to TRBJ2-2; D perhaps matches TRBD1 (6 bases). The CDR3 consists of 15 residues. Trimming took off 3 bases at V and 4 bases at J, with 12 bases between the two ends. Per germline, CDR1 MNHEY and CDR2 SMNVEV (reference sequence). CDR3 sequence reads: CASSFSPGVTGELFF. CDR3 sequence (DNA): TGTGCCAGCAGTTTCTCCCCAGGGGTCACCGGGGAGCTGTTTTTT.

This sequence joins TRBV28 and TRBJ2-7; 8 bases map to TRBD2. This CDR3 contains 14 residues. Germline CDR1 is MDHEN and CDR2 is SYDVKM. Unmatched junction bases numbered 9, after V lost 6 bases and J lost 5 bases. Here the CDR3 DNA reads TGTGCCAGCAGACAAGCGGGAGAAGGCGACGAGCAGTACTTC. Translated, it gives CASRQAGEGDEQYF.

This clone was picked up a small number of times. The rearrangement joins TRBV7-9 to TRBJ1-6; maybe TRBD1 (6 bases). The CDR3 contains 15 residues. Trimming cost V 5 bases and J 5 bases, with 13 bases left between them. The germline gives CDR1 SEHNR, CDR2 FQNEAQ (reference sequence). The CDR3 loop is CASSKGAGDNSPLHF. The CDR3 DNA sequence: TGTGCCAGCAGCAAAGGGGCAGGGGATAATTCACCCCTCCACTTT.

This clone was counted between two and nine times. The chain links TRBV5-5 to TRBJ2-3; 8 bases map to TRBD1. CDR3 length: 16 amino acids. The V segment lost 3 bases and the J segment 4 bases; nucleotides outside the gene matches: 10. Per the germline V gene, CDR1 is SGHKS and CDR2 is YYEKEE (reference sequence). As DNA, the CDR3 is TGTGCCAGCAGCTCAGAAAAGCTGACAGGGGCAGATACGCAGTATTTT. Amino acids: CASSSEKLTGADTQYF. The full variable domain, with the rest looked up from reference TRBV5-5 and TRBJ2-3, is DAGVTQSPTHLIKTRGQQVTLRCSPISGHKSVSWYQQVLGQGPQFIFQYYEKEERGRGNFPDRFSARQFPNYSSELNVNALLLGDSALYLCASSSEKLTGADTQYFGPGTRLTVL.

This clone has more than one count but fewer than ten. This chain connects TRBV5-1 to TRBJ1-6, with 7 bases identical to TRBD1. The V gene's germline CDR1 is SGHRS and CDR2 YFSETQ. V lost 2 bases, J lost 5 bases, and 4 bases stayed unmatched. The CDR3 loop spans 15 amino acids. The CDR3, as DNA: TGCGCCAGCAGCTTTTCCCAGGGGGATAATTCACCCCTCCACTTT. Translation: CASSFSQGDNSPLHF.

This sequence joins TRBV12-2 and TRBJ1-2. TRBV12-2 is a documented pseudogene. This CDR3 contains 15 residues. The CDR3 DNA sequence: TGTGCAAGTCGCTTAGGTTTAGAAACTAACTATGGCTACACCTTC. It encodes CASRLGLETNYGYTF.